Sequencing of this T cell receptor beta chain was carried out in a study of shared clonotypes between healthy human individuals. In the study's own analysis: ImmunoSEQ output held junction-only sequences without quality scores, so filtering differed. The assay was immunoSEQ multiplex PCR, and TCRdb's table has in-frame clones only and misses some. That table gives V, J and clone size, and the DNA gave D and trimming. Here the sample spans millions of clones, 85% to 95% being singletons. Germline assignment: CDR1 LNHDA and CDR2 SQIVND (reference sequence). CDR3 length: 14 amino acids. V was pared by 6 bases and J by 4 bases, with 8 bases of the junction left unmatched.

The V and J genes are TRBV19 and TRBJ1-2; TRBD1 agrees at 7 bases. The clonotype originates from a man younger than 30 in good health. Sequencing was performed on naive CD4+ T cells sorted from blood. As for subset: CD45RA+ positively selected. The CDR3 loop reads CASRGRGQFYGYTF. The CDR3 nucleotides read TGTGCCAGTAGAGGGAGGGGACAGTTCTATGGCTACACCTTC.